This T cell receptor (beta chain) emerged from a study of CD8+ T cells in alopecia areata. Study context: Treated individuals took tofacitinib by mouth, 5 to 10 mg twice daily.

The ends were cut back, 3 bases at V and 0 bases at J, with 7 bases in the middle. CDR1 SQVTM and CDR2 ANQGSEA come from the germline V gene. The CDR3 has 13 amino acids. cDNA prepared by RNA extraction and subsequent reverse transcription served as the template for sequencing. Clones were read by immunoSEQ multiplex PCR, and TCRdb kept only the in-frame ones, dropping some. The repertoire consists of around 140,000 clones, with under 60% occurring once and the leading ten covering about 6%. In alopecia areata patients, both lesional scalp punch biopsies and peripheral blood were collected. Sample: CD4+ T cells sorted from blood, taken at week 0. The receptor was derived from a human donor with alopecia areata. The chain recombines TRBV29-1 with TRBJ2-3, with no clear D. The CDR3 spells CSVDKESTDTQYF. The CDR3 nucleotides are TGCAGCGTTGATAAAGAGAGCACAGATACGCAGTATTTT.